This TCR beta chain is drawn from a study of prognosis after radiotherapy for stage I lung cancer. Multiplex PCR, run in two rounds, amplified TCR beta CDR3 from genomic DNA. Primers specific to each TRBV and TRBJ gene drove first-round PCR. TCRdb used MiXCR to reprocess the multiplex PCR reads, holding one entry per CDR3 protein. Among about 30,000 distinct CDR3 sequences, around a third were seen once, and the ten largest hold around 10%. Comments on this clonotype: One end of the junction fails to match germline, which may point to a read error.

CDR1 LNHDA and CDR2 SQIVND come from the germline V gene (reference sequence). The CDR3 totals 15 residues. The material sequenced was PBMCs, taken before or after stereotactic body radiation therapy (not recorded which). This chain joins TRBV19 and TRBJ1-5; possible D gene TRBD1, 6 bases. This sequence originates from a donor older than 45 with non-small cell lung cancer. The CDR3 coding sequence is TGTGCCAGTAGTTCTCTGGGACACGGAAATCAGCCCCATCATTTT. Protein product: CASSSLGHGNQPHHF.